Ten or more counts support the clone carrying this T cell receptor (beta chain). What it binds is unknown. For TCR beta, libraries came from quantitative 5'-RACE with molecular barcodes. TCRdb independently ran MiXCR on the 5' RACE reads; one entry per CDR3 protein. The table includes roughly 230,000 distinct CDR3 sequences, roughly 18% detected once. This entry belongs to a study of CD8 T cells in ankylosing spondylitis. Regarding the study as a whole: A motif in TCR beta, a set of under 10 highly homologous variants, appeared characteristic of ankylosing spondylitis blood. Several of the motif variants were reported before in synovial fluid and blood from reactive arthritis.

Germline CDR1 reads SQVTM; CDR2 reads ANQGSEA. V trimming: 5 bases; J trimming: 11 bases; junction bases outside the gene matches: 12. This CDR3 comprises 14 residues. V is TRBV29-1 and J is TRBJ2-1; 10 bases agree with TRBD2. The sequenced sample was blood, either unsorted or a sorted T cell fraction (not recorded which). The source of this sequence is a male donor with ankylosing spondylitis or in good health (not recorded which). For the CDR3, the DNA is TGCAGCGTTCCCCTAGCGGGAGAAGGGGAGAAGCAGTTCTTC. Protein product: CSVPLAGEGEKQFF.